The rows below give T cell receptor beta chains drawn from one sample of a study of STAT5B mutations in CD4+ large granular lymphocyte leukemia. The method was immunoSEQ multiplex PCR; TCRdb's version includes in-frame clones alone and lacks a portion of them. The data show tens of thousands of clones, less than 75% seen once. Sample: CD4+ T cells from blood buffy coats. These receptors were taken from a human donor in good health. Each CDR3 is given with its conserved first and last residue. Fields, in order: J gene, V gene, clone size, D gene, CDR3 DNA, CDR3 protein. A D gene is named only where the DNA matches it firmly. Size values are once, few and many counts, or a class for expanded clones, and some rows have none.

TRBJ1-4	TRBV7-6	few	.	TGTGCCAGCAGCTTACGTACAGGGCCGGATGAAAAACTGTTTTTT	CASSLRTGPDEKLFF
TRBJ1-5	TRBV6-6	few	.	TGTGCCAGCAGCCCCCCTAATCAGCCCCAGCATTTT	CASSPPNQPQHF
TRBJ1-6	TRBV12-5	.	.	TGTGCTAGTGGTTTCAGCGGGGCAGGGCGGAGCTCCTATAATTCACCCCTCCACTTT	CASGFSGAGRSSYNSPLHF
TRBJ2-3	TRBV7-6	.	.	TGTGCCAGCAGCTTGGCAGCTAGCACAGATACGCAGTATTTT	CASSLAASTDTQYF
TRBJ1-1	TRBV19	.	.	TGTGCCAGTCACCTGGAGATACGGGGTTTCGATGAAGCTTTCTTT	CASHLEIRGFDEAFF
TRBJ2-7	TRBV5-4	.	TRBD2	TGTGCCAGCAGCCCCCTCGCGCGGGGGGGTTACGAGCAGTACTTC	CASSPLARGGYEQYF
TRBJ2-5	TRBV19	.	.	TGTGCCAGTAGTATCAACCGACAAGAGACCCAGTACTTC	CASSINRQETQYF
TRBJ2-5	TRBV7-2	.	TRBD2	TGTGCCAGCAGCCGGAGGCGGGGGGATGAGACCCAGTACTTC	CASSRRRGDETQYF
TRBJ1-1	TRBV5-6	.	.	TGTGCCAGCAGCTTGGCCGGACGGGGGAGCACTGAAGCTTTCTTT	CASSLAGRGSTEAFF
TRBJ1-5	TRBV6-6	.	.	TGTGCCAGCAGTGGACAGTTTAGCAATCAGCCCCAGCATTTT	CASSGQFSNQPQHF
TRBJ1-5	TRBV19	.	.	TGTGCCAGTAGACCCGCGGGGCCCAATCAGCCCCAGCATTTT	CASRPAGPNQPQHF
TRBJ1-6	TRBV4-3	.	.	TGCGCCAGCAGCCAAGATCAGGGGTGGTCACCCCTCCACTTT	CASSQDQGWSPLHF
TRBJ2-5	TRBV5-1	.	TRBD1	TGCGCCAGCAGTCAAGGGACAGGGTGGGGGCAAGAGACCCAGTACTTC	CASSQGTGWGQETQYF
TRBJ2-5	TRBV6-5	.	.	TGTGCCAGCAGCCGACAGACCCAAGAGACCCAGTACTTC	CASSRQTQETQYF
TRBJ2-5	TRBV5-1	.	.	TGCGCCAGCAGCTTACCGAGGGGCCCCGGCCAAGAGACCCAGTACTTC	CASSLPRGPGQETQYF
TRBJ2-7	TRBV18	once	.	TGTGCCAGCTCACCAACCGGGGGCAAGTACGAGCAGTACTTC	CASSPTGGKYEQYF
TRBJ2-7	TRBV7-9	.	.	TGTGCCAGCAGCTCGGGGGGCAGGGTAGGTACACCATCCACCTACGAGCAGTACTTC	CASSSGGRVGTPSTYEQYF
TRBJ2-7	TRBV29-1	.	TRBD1	TGCAGCGTGGGGACAGGGGGAACCTACGAGCAGTACTTC	CSVGTGGTYEQYF
TRBJ1-2	TRBV30	.	.	TGTGCCTGGCGTGGACCCCCCGGACTCGTTGACTATGGCTACACCTTC	CAWRGPPGLVDYGYTF
TRBJ1-1	TRBV2	.	TRBD1	TGTGCCAGCACACGACAGGGCTTGAACACTGAAGCTTTCTTT	CASTRQGLNTEAFF
TRBJ2-2	TRBV2	.	.	TGTGCCAGCGACATGCTCGGGGACGGTGCCGGGGAGCTGTTTTTT	CASDMLGDGAGELFF
TRBJ1-5	TRBV2	.	TRBD1	TGTGCCAGCAGTGGACAGGGTGGGAGTCAGCCCCAGCATTTT	CASSGQGGSQPQHF
TRBJ2-7	TRBV7-2	.	TRBD2	TGTGCCAGCAGCCCCCCGGGAGGGGGATCCTACGAGCAGTACTTC	CASSPPGGGSYEQYF
TRBJ2-7	TRBV6-5	.	.	TGTGCCAGCAGTTACGGGGGGCCCTCCTACGAGCAGTACTTC	CASSYGGPSYEQYF
TRBJ1-6	TRBV5-1	.	.	TGCGCCAGCAGCTTGTCTTCTACAGTGTATTCACCCCTCCACTTT	CASSLSSTVYSPLHF
TRBJ2-2	TRBV6-1	few	TRBD2	TGTGCCAGCAGTGAGGGGAGGGGCACCGGGGAGCTGTTTTTT	CASSEGRGTGELFF
TRBJ2-3	TRBV9	.	TRBD1	TGTGCCAGCAGCGTAGGGACAGGGGCAGATACGCAGTATTTT	CASSVGTGADTQYF
TRBJ2-3	TRBV4-1	.	TRBD1	TGCGCCAGCAGCCAAGGGCCACAGGGGGCGCAGTATTTT	CASSQGPQGAQYF
TRBJ2-1	TRBV10-3	.	TRBD2	TGTGCCATCCGCGACGTCCTTAGCGGGGGGGCCGGCGGTGAGCAGTTCTTC	CAIRDVLSGGAGGEQFF
TRBJ1-5	TRBV4-1	.	.	TGCGCCAGCAGCCAAGAAGGGGTAGATCAGCCCCAGCATTTT	CASSQEGVDQPQHF
TRBJ2-7	TRBV14	.	TRBD1	TGTGCCAGCAGCCGGACGACAGGGGGTAAATACGAGCAGTACTTC	CASSRTTGGKYEQYF
TRBJ1-2	TRBV28	.	TRBD1	TGTGCCAGCTGTGCGGGACAGGGCTATGGCTACACCTTC	CASCAGQGYGYTF
TRBJ1-2	TRBV25-1	.	.	TGTGCCAGCAGTGAACCCCGCAGGCCAAGGAGCCCTTATGGCTACACCTTC	CASSEPRRPRSPYGYTF
TRBJ1-5	TRBV15	few	.	TGTGCCACCAGCGCCATTGATAGCAATCAGCCCCAGCATTTT	CATSAIDSNQPQHF
TRBJ1-2	TRBV18	.	.	TGTGCCAGCTCCTCCCCCCAGGGCGTTTCTTTTGGCTACACCTTC	CASSSPQGVSFGYTF
TRBJ1-4	TRBV5-4	.	TRBD1	TGTGCCAGCAGCTTCGGACAGGGACGAGAAAAACTGTTTTTT	CASSFGQGREKLFF
TRBJ2-5	TRBV7-2	once	TRBD1	TGTGCCAGCAGCGCTACAGGGGGCCGAGAGACCCAGTACTTC	CASSATGGRETQYF